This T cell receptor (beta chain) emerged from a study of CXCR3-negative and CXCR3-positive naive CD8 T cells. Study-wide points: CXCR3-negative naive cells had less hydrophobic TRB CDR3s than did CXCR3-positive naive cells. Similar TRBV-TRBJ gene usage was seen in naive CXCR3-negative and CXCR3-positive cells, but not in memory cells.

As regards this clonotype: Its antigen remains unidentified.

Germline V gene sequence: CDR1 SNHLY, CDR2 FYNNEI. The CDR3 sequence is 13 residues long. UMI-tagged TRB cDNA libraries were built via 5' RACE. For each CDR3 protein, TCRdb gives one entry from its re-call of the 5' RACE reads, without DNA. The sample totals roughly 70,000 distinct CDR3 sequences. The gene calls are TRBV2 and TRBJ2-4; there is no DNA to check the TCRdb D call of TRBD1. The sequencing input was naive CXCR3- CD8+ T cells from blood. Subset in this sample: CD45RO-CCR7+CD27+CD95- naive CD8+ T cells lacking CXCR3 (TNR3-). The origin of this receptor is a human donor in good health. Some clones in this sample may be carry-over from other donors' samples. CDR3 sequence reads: CATGQGMDDIQYF.